The sequence of this T cell receptor beta chain was determined in a study of OX40 agonist ivuxolimab in advanced cancers. Study as a whole: Every 2 weeks, ivuxolimab was infused into the patients intravenously at between 0.01 and 10 mg/kg. Study-level results: There were also nonresponders showing low normalized T-cell clonal expansion.

This clone has a single count. Antigen: not known. V was trimmed by 0 bases and J by 4 bases, leaving 7 bases between them. Germline CDR1 and CDR2: SGHRS and YFSETQ. This CDR3 is built from 14 residues. Sequencing used immunoSEQ multiplex PCR; TCRdb keeps in-frame clones, though not all of them. The table records just over 60,000 clones, 92% of them present only once. The source of this sequence is an adult with an advanced solid tumor such as melanoma, head and neck, liver or kidney cancer. The specimen was CD4+ or CD8+ T cells sorted from blood, collected in a trial of the OX40 agonist ivuxolimab. The chain uses TRBV5-1 and TRBJ2-2, with D tentatively TRBD1 (5 bases). CDR3 region: CASSLGQFTGELFF. CDR3 nucleotides: TGCGCCAGCAGCTTGGGACAGTTCACCGGGGAGCTGTTTTTT.